The present T cell receptor (beta chain) was sequenced within a study of T cell clonality in common variable immunodeficiency. Study-level points and caveats: CVID subjects showed higher TCRbeta clonality than healthy controls. Repertoire-complication correlations in CVID were limited by patient heterogeneity. Compared with controls, CVID subjects had fewer shared TCRbeta clones.

V lost 5 bases to trimming and J lost 5 bases; unmatched junction nucleotides: 6. The CDR3 consists of 15 residues. This clone was observed at least ten times. Its antigen is unknown. Coverage ceases 3 residues before the CDR3 finishes, and the germline J gene fills in the end. Sequenced by immunoSEQ multiplex PCR; TCRdb stores in-frame clones only, minus some. The sample has about 55,000 clones, none seen only once. Sequenced material: peripheral blood mononuclear cells. This TCR derives from a person aged 18 to 75 in good health. The chain joins TRBV12-3 or TRBV12-4 to TRBJ1-4; 9 bases map to TRBD1. CDR3 loop: CASSRGTGLNEKLFF. The part of the CDR3 DNA that was read is TGTGCCAGCAGTCGGGGGACAGGGTTAAATGAAAAA.